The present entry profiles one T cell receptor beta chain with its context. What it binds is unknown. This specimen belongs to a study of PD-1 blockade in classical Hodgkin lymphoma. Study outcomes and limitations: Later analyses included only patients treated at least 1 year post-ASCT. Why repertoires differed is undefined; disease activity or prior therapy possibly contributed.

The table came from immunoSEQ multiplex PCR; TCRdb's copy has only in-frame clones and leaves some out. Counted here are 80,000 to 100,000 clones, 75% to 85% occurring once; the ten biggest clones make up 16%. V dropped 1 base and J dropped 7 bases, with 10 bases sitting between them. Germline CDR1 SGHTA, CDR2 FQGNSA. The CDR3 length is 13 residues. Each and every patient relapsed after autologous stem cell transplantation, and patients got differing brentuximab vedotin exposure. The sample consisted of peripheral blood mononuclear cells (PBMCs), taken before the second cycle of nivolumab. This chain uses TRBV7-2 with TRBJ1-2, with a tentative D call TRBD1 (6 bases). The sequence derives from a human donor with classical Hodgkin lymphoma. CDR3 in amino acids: CASSLDRASGYTF. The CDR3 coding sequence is TGTGCCAGCAGCTTAGACAGGGCCAGTGGCTACACCTTC.